Reported below is one T cell receptor beta chain. CDR1 SGHRS and CDR2 YFSETQ come from the germline V gene. V was cut by 3 bases and J by 4 bases, with 14 bases left in between. The CDR3 has 14 residues. The data were obtained in a study of blood T cell repertoires in COVID-19. As originally analysed: Nucleated cell counts were estimated from reference gene primer amplification. The assay was immunoSEQ multiplex PCR, and TCRdb's table has in-frame clones only and misses some. Clonal size and the V and J genes are those of that table, whereas D and trimming came from the DNA. The table has some 460,000 clones, around 88% seen once.

The receptor comes from a woman younger than 45 with acute or convalescent COVID-19. Sequenced: peripheral blood. The chain uses TRBV5-1 and TRBJ2-7; D is possibly TRBD1 (6 bases). In nucleotides, the CDR3 is TGCGCCAGCAGCTCACCGGGACATCTTTACGAGCAGTACTTC. Residues: CASSSPGHLYEQYF.